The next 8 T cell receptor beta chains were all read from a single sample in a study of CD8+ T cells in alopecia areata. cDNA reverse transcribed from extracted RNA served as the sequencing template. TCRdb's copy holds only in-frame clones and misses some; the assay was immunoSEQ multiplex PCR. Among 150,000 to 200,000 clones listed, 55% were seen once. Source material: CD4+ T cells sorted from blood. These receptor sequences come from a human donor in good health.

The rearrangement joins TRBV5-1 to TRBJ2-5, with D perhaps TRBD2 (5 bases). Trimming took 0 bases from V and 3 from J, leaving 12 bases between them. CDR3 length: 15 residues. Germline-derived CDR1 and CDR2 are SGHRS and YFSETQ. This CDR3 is CASSLGLAVEETQYF. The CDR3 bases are TGCGCCAGCAGCTTGGGGCTAGCTGTAGAAGAGACCCAGTACTTC. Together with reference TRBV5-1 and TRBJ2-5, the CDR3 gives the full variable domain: KAGVTQTPRYLIKTRGQQVTLSCSPISGHRSVSWYQQTPGQGLQFLFEYFSETQRNKGNFPGRFSGRQFSNSRSEMNVSTLELGDSALYLCASSLGLAVEETQYFGPGTRLLVL.

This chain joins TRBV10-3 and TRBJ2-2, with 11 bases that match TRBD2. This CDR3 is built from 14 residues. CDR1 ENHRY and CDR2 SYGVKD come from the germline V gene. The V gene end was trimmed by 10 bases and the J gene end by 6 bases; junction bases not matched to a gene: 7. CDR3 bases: TGTGCCAGCATCCCACTAGCGGGAGCCGGGGAGCTGTTTTTT. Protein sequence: CASIPLAGAGELFF.

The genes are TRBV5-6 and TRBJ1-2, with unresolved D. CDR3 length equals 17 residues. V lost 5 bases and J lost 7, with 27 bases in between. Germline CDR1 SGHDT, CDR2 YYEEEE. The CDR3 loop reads CASSQVVKDGPLLGYTF. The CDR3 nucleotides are TGTGCCAGCAGTCAGGTGGTAAAAGACGGGCCCCTGCTTGGCTACACCTTC. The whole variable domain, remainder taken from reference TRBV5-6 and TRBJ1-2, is DAGVTQSPTHLIKTRGQQVTLRCSPKSGHDTVSWYQQALGQGPQFIFQYYEEEERQRGNFPDRFSGHQFPNYSSELNVNALLLGDSALYLCASSQVVKDGPLLGYTFGSGTRLTVV.

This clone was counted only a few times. The CDR3 loop is CASSHRTGWDTQYF. The CDR3 region has the DNA TGTGCCAGCAGCCATAGGACAGGGTGGGATACGCAGTATTTT. The chain couples TRBV14 to TRBJ2-3; 8 bases agree with TRBD1. The J segment lost 6 bases and the V segment lost 3 bases, leaving 5 bases of the junction unmatched. This CDR3 has 14 residues. Germline lookup yields CDR1 SGHDN and CDR2 FVKESK.

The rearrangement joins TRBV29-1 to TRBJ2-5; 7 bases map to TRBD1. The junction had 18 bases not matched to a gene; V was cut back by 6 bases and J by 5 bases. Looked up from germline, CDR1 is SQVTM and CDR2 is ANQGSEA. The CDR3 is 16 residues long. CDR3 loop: CSVEGTVGGGGETQYF. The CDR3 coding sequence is TGCAGCGTCGAGGGGACGGTAGGGGGCGGAGGCGAGACCCAGTACTTC.

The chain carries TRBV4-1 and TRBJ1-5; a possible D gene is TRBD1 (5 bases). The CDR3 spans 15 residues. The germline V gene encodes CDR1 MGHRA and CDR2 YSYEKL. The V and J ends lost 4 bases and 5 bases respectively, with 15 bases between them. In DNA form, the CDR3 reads TGCGCCAGCAGCCGATCCGGGCCGGGGGATCAGCCCCAGCATTTT. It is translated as CASSRSGPGDQPQHF.

CDR3 residues: CASSQVGTYEQYF. For the CDR3, the DNA is TGTGCCAGCAGCCAAGTTGGGACTTACGAGCAGTACTTC. This sequence joins TRBV14 and TRBJ2-7; a possible D gene is TRBD2 (6 bases). The CDR3 totals 13 residues. The germline V and J ends were trimmed by 1 base and 4 bases, with 8 bases remaining between them. CDR1 is SGHDN, CDR2 FVKESK, per germline.

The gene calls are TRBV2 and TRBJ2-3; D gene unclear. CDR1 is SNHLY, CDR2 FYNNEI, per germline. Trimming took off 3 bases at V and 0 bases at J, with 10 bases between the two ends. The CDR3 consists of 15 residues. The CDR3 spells CASSDNGPSTDTQYF. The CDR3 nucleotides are TGTGCCAGCAGTGACAACGGGCCTAGCACAGATACGCAGTATTTT.